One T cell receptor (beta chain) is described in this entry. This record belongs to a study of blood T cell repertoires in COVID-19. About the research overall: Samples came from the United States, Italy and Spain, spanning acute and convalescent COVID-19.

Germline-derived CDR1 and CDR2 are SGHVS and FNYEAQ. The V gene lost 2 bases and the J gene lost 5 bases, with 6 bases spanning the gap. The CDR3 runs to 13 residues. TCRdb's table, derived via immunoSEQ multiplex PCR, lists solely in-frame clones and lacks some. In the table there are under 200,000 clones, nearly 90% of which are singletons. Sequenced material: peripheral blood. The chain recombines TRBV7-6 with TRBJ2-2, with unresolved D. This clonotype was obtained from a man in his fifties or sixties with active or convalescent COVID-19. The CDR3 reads CASSLLVTGELFF. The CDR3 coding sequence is TGTGCCAGCAGCTTATTAGTTACCGGGGAGCTGTTTTTT.